One and the same sample provided the 14 T cell receptor beta chains below, sequenced in a study of OX40 agonist ivuxolimab in advanced cancers. Sequencing was performed with immunoSEQ multiplex PCR; in TCRdb, only in-frame clones are kept and a portion is missing. The table lists tens of thousands of clones, about 88% of them singletons. Sequencing used CD4+ or CD8+ T cells sorted from blood, obtained in a trial of the OX40 agonist ivuxolimab. Receptors originate from an adult with an advanced solid tumor such as melanoma, head and neck, liver or kidney cancer.

The chain has TRBV27 and TRBJ2-7; D possibly uses TRBD1 or TRBD2 (5 bases each). Per the germline V gene, CDR1 is MNHEY and CDR2 is SMNVEV (reference sequence). The CDR3 extends over 17 amino acids. V was clipped by 1 base and J by 0 bases, with 16 bases between them. DNA of the CDR3: TGTGCCAGCAGTTTATACCTTACCCGGGACGTCTCCTACGAGCAGTACTTC. It codes for CASSLYLTRDVSYEQYF.

This clone appeared a few times. J is TRBJ2-5 and V is TRBV28; TRBD1 matches 9 bases. There are 13 residues in the CDR3. J was trimmed by 5 bases and V by 8 bases; bases with no gene match: 6. Germline V gene lookup returns CDR1 MDHEN and CDR2 SYDVKM. CDR3 amino acids: CASLDRGWETQYF. DNA for the CDR3: TGTGCCAGCCTGGACAGGGGATGGGAGACCCAGTACTTC.

This chain connects TRBV19 to TRBJ2-3; 7 bases line up with TRBD1. Germline V gene sequence: CDR1 LNHDA, CDR2 SQIVND (reference sequence). J lost 0 bases, V lost 6 bases, and 9 bases had no gene match. The CDR3 sequence is 16 residues long. The CDR3 reads CASRRQGGSSTDTQYF. The CDR3 region has the DNA TGTGCCAGTAGGCGACAGGGTGGGTCTAGCACAGATACGCAGTATTTT.

This chain connects TRBV7-6 to TRBJ2-3; TRBD1 matches 9 bases. The CDR3 covers 19 residues. CDR1 and CDR2 (germline): SGHVS, FNYEAQ. V gave up 6 bases and J gave up 4 bases; unmatched junction bases: 20. CDR3 DNA: TGTGCCAGCAGGCAACTTCCGGGACAGGGTAACCGCCTTCCAGATACGCAGTATTTT. Protein sequence: CASRQLPGQGNRLPDTQYF.

This sequence joins TRBV7-2 and TRBJ1-2, with a possible D match to TRBD1 (6 bases). The V end was cut by 0 bases, the J end by 4 bases, with 12 bases between. CDR1 SGHTA and CDR2 FQGNSA come from the germline V gene. CDR3 size: 15 residues. CDR3 in amino acids: CASSLAARGLYGYTF. The CDR3 region has the DNA TGTGCCAGCAGCTTAGCGGCCAGGGGTCTCTATGGCTACACCTTC.

This chain uses TRBV30 with TRBJ2-7; 8 bases fit TRBD1. The CDR3 is made up of 16 amino acids. Trimming removed 2 bases from V and 1 base from J; junction bases left unmatched: 10. Looked up from germline, CDR1 is GTSNPN and CDR2 is SVGIG (reference sequence). This CDR3 reads CAWSPLRDRRSYEQYF. In DNA, the CDR3 is TGTGCCTGGAGTCCCCTCCGGGACAGGCGATCCTACGAGCAGTACTTC.

The chain recombines TRBV6-5 with TRBJ2-3, with 8 bases fitting TRBD2. The CDR3 loop spans 16 amino acids. In germline, CDR1 is MNHEY, CDR2 SVGAGI. V gave up 4 bases and J gave up 14 bases; unmatched junction bases: 20. Here the CDR3 reads CASSSRRETSVAFLYF. The CDR3 bases are TGTGCCAGCAGTTCCCGGCGGGAGACTAGCGTGGCGTTTCTGTATTTT.

V is TRBV9 and J is TRBJ1-2, with D maybe TRBD1 (5 bases). The V gene's germline CDR1 is SGDLS and CDR2 YYNGEE. V gave up 4 bases and J gave up 8 bases, with 9 bases separating them. The CDR3 runs to 11 residues. CDR3 sequence: CASSLQGGYTF. CDR3 nucleotide sequence: TGTGCCAGCAGCCTCCAGGGCGGCTACACCTTC.

This chain uses TRBV27 with TRBJ1-5; D is perhaps TRBD1 (5 bases). Per the germline V gene, CDR1 is MNHEY and CDR2 is SMNVEV (reference sequence). Between the trimmed V and J ends, which lost 5 bases and 1 base, there was a span of 18 bases. This CDR3 region has 17 residues. The CDR3 here is CASSRFGGTYSNQPQHF. For the CDR3, the DNA is TGTGCCAGCAGTCGCTTTGGGGGGACCTACAGCAATCAGCCCCAGCATTTT.

J is TRBJ1-2 and V is TRBV2; a weak D match, TRBD1 (6 bases). CDR1 is SNHLY, CDR2 FYNNEI, per germline. With 8 bases removed from V and 8 bases from J, the gap between germline ends came to 15 bases. The CDR3 covers 12 residues. DNA of the CDR3: TGTGCCAGCGAGGGGGGAGTTCAAGGCTACACCTTC. Encoded protein: CASEGGVQGYTF. The full variable domain, in which reference TRBV2 and TRBJ1-2 provide the parts outside the CDR3, is EPEVTQTPSHQVTQMGQEVILRCVPISNHLYFYWYRQILGQKVEFLVSFYNNEISEKSEIFDDQFSVERPDGSNFTLKIRSTKLEDSAMYFCASEGGVQGYTFGSGTRLTVV.

This clone was counted a single time. The gene calls are TRBV29-1 and TRBJ1-3; no clear D. Per the germline V gene, CDR1 is SQVTM and CDR2 is ANQGSEA. The V gene lost 4 bases and the J gene lost 4 bases, with 8 bases spanning the gap. CDR3 length equals 12 residues. The CDR3 nucleotides are TGCAGCGTTGTAGGCTCGGGAAACACCATATATTTT. It encodes CSVVGSGNTIYF.

This chain uses TRBV19 with TRBJ2-5, with TRBD2 matching over 9 bases. Germline V gene sequence: CDR1 LNHDA, CDR2 SQIVND (reference sequence). The CDR3 loop spans 16 amino acids. The ends lost 3 bases at V and 5 bases at J; junction bases unmatched: 10. Here the CDR3 reads CASSMSVGGGGETQYF. In nucleotides, the CDR3 is TGTGCCAGTAGTATGTCAGTCGGCGGGGGGGGTGAGACCCAGTACTTC.

This clone has only one observation. The rearrangement links TRBV6-6 to TRBJ1-1; D gene uncertain. Trimming left V 2 bases short and J 3 bases short, with 10 bases between. CDR1 and CDR2 from the germline V gene are MNHNY and SVGAGI (reference sequence). The CDR3 contains 14 residues. CDR3 sequence reads: CASSYGVGDTEAFF. The CDR3 DNA reads as TGTGCCAGCAGTTACGGGGTTGGGGACACTGAAGCTTTCTTT.

The rearrangement joins TRBV7-2 to TRBJ1-4; D unclear. The CDR3 totals 15 residues. Germline values: CDR1 SGHTA, CDR2 FQGNSA. The V end lost 5 bases, the J end lost 0 bases, and 10 bases lay between the germline ends. CDR3: CASSPPTATNEKLFF. The CDR3 coding sequence is TGTGCCAGCAGCCCGCCGACGGCAACTAATGAAAAACTGTTTTTT. Complete variable domain (other parts from reference TRBV7-2 and TRBJ1-4): GAGVSQSPSNKVTEKGKDVELRCDPISGHTALYWYRQSLGQGLEFLIYFQGNSAPDKSGLPSDRFSAERTGGSVSTLTIQRTQQEDSAVYLCASSPPTATNEKLFFGSGTQLSVL.